This T cell receptor beta chain derives from a study of blood T cell repertoires in COVID-19. This CDR3 comprises 15 residues. The junction had 4 bases not matched to a gene; V was cut back by 1 base and J by 6 bases. Looked up from germline, CDR1 is MNHNS and CDR2 is SASEGT. Here immunoSEQ multiplex PCR was the method, and the copy in TCRdb shows in-frame clones only, minus some. Of 250,000 to 300,000 clones in the sample, roughly 89% were seen once. The source of this sequence is a man aged 40-49 years with acute or convalescent COVID-19. The chain combines TRBV6-1 with TRBJ2-2; the match to TRBD1 covers 8 bases. Sequencing used peripheral blood. CDR3 sequence reads: CASSEGRGRAGELFF. The CDR3 DNA follows: TGTGCCAGCAGTGAAGGCAGGGGGCGGGCCGGGGAGCTGTTTTTT.